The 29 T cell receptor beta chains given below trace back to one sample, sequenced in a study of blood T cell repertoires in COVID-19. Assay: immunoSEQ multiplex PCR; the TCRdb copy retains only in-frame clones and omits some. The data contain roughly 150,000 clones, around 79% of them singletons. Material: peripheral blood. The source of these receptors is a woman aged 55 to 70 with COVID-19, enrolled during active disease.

CDR3 in DNA: TGTGCCAGCAGATCTGACTTGTATTCCTACGAGCAGTACTTC. Its translation is CASRSDLYSYEQYF. The chain links TRBV5-4 to TRBJ2-7, with no clear D. The ends were cut back, 5 bases at V and 1 base at J, with 13 bases in the middle. CDR3 size: 14 residues. Germline V gene data show CDR1 as SGHNT and CDR2 as YYREEE (reference sequence).

This CDR3 is CASSSPTGGSLPYEQYF. DNA of the CDR3: TGTGCCAGCAGTTCCCCCACCGGGGGTAGTCTCCCGTACGAGCAGTACTTC. The V and J genes are TRBV28 and TRBJ2-7; D possibly corresponds to TRBD2 (6 bases). CDR1 MDHEN and CDR2 SYDVKM come from the germline V gene. The CDR3 is made up of 17 amino acids. Between the trimmed V and J ends, which lost 4 bases and 4 bases, there was a span of 23 bases.

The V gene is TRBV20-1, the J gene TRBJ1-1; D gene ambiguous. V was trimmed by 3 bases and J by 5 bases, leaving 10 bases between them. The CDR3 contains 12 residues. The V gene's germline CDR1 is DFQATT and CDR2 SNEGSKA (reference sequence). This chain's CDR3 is CSASQVETEAFF. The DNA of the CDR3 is TGCAGTGCTAGTCAGGTAGAGACTGAAGCTTTCTTT.

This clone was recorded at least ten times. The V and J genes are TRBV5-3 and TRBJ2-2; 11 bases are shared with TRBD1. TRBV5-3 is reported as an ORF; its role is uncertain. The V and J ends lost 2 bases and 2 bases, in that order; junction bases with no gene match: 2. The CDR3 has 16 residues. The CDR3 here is CARSLRTGGNTGELFF. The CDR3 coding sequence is TGTGCCAGAAGCTTACGGACAGGGGGCAACACCGGGGAGCTGTTTTTT.

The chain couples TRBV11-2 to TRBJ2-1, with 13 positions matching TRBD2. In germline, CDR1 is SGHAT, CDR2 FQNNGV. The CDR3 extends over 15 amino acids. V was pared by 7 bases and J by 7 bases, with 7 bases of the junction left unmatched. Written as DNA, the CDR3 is TGTGCCAGCACCCGACTAGCGGGGGGTAAGAATGAGCAGTTCTTC. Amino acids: CASTRLAGGKNEQFF.

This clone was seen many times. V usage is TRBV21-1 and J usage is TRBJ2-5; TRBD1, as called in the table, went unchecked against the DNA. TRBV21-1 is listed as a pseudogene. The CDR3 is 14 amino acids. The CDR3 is CASRQGAAKETQYF. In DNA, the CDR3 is TGTGCCAGCAGGCAGGGGGCGGCCAAAGAGACCCAGTACTTC.

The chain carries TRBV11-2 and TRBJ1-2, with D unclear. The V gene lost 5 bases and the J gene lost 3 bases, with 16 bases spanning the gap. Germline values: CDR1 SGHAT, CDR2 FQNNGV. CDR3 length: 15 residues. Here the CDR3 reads CASSPDLISDYGYTF. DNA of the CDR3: TGTGCCAGCAGCCCTGACTTAATAAGCGACTATGGCTACACCTTC.

CDR3 sequence (DNA): TGTGCCAGCAAGACAGCCTTCTCCTACAATGAGCAGTTCTTC. Its translation is CASKTAFSYNEQFF. The chain combines TRBV6-5 with TRBJ2-1; D may be TRBD1 (5 bases). Germline V gives CDR1 MNHEY, CDR2 SVGAGI. V lost 7 bases, J lost 0 bases, and 10 bases lay in between. CDR3 size: 14 residues.

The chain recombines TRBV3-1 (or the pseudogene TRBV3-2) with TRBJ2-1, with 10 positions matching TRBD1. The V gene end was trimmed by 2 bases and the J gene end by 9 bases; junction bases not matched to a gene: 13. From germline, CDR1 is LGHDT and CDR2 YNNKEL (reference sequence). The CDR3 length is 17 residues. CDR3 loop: CASSQSSGTGERGEQFF. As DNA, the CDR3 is TGTGCCAGCAGCCAATCCTCCGGGACAGGGGAAAGAGGTGAGCAGTTCTTC.

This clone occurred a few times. This CDR3 is CASSPLAGDSYEQYF. CDR3 DNA sequence: TGTGCCAGCAGCCCCCTAGCGGGGGATTCCTACGAGCAGTACTTC. The chain uses TRBV7-3 and TRBJ2-7; 10 positions agree with TRBD2. V dropped 5 bases and J dropped 1; count of bases not matched to a gene: 5. The CDR3 has 15 residues. Germline CDR1 is SGHTA and CDR2 is FQGTGA.

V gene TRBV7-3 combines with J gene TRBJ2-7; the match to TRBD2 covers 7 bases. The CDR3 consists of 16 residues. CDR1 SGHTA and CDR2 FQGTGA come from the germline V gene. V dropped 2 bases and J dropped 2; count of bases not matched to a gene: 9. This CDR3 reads CASSLSSGTWAYEQYF. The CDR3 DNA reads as TGTGCCAGCAGCTTATCCAGCGGGACCTGGGCCTACGAGCAGTACTTC.

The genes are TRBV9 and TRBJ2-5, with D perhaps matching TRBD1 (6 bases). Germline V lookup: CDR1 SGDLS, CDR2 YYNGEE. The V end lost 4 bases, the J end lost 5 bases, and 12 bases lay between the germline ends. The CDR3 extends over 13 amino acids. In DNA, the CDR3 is TGTGCCAGCAGCCCCTCTAGGGGGGAGACCCAGTACTTC. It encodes CASSPSRGETQYF. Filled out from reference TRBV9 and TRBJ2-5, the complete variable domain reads DSGVTQTPKHLITATGQRVTLRCSPRSGDLSVYWYQQSLDQGLQFLIQYYNGEERAKGNILERFSAQQFPDLHSELNLSSLELGDSALYFCASSPSRGETQYFGPGTRLLVL.

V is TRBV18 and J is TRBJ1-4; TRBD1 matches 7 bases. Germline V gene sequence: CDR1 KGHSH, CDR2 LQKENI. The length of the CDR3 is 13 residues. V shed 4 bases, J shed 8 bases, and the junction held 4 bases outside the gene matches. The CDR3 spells CASSQNRGEKLFF. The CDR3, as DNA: TGTGCCAGCTCACAGAACAGGGGCGAAAAACTGTTTTTT.

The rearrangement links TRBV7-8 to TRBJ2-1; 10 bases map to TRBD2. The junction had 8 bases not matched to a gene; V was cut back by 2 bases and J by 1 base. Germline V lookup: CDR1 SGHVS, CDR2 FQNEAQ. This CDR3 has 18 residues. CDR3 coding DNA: TGTGCCAGCAGCTTATCATTCGGACTAGCGGCATCCTACAATGAGCAGTTCTTC. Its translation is CASSLSFGLAASYNEQFF.

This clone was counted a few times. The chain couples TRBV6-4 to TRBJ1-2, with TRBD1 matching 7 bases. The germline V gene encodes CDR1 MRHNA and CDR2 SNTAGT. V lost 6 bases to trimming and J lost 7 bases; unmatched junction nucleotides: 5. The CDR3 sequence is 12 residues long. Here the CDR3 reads CASSGGGFGYTF. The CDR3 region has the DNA TGTGCCAGCAGCGGAGGGGGCTTTGGCTACACCTTC.

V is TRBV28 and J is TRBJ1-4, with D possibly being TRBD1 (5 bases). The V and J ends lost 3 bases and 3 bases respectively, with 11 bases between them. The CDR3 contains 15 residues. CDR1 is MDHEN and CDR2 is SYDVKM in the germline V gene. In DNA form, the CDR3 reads TGTGCCAGCAGTTTTACAGGTCTTCCTAATGAAAAACTGTTTTTT. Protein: CASSFTGLPNEKLFF.

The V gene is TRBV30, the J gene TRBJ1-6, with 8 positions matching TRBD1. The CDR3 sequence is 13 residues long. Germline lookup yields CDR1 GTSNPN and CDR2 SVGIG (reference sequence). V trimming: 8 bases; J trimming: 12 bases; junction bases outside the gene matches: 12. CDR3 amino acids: CAGGGQAGRPLHF. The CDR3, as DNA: TGTGCCGGGGGGGGACAGGCCGGTCGACCCCTCCACTTT.

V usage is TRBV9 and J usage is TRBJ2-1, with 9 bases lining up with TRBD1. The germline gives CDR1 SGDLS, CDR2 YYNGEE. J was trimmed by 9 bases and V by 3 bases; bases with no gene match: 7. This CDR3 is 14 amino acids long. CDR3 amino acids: CASSATGGGSEQFF. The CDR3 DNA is TGTGCCAGCAGCGCGACAGGGGGTGGTAGTGAGCAGTTCTTC.

CDR3: CASSLGSYYNEQFF. The CDR3 bases are TGTGCCAGCAGTCTAGGTTCTTACTACAATGAGCAGTTCTTC. The V gene is TRBV7-3, the J gene TRBJ2-1, with no clear D. The CDR3 length is 14 residues. The V gene lost 6 bases and the J gene lost 3 bases, with 12 bases spanning the gap. Germline CDR1 SGHTA, CDR2 FQGTGA.

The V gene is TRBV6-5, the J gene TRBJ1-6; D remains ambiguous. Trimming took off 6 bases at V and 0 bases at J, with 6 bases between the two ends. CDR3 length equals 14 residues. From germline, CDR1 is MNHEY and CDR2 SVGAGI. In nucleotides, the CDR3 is TGTGCCAGCAGGGAGAGCTCCTATAATTCACCCCTCCACTTT. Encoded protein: CASRESSYNSPLHF.

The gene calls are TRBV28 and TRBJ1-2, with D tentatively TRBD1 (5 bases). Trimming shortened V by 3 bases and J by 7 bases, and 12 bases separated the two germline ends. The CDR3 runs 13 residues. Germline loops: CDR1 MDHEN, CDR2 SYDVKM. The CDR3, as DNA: TGTGCCAGCAGTTTCGCGGGGACTCCTGGCTACACCTTC. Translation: CASSFAGTPGYTF.

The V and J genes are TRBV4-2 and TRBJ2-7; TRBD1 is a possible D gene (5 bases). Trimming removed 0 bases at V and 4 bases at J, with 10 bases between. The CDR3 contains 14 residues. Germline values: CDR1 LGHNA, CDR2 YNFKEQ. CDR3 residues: CASSQDAREYEQYF. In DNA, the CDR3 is TGTGCCAGCAGCCAAGATGCCAGGGAATACGAGCAGTACTTC.

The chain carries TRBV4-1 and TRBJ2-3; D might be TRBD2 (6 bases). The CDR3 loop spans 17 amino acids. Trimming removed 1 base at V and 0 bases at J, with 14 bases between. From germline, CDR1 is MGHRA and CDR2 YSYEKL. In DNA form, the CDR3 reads TGCGCCAGCAGCCAAGCCCGACTAGGGAGGAGCACAGATACGCAGTATTTT. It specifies CASSQARLGRSTDTQYF.

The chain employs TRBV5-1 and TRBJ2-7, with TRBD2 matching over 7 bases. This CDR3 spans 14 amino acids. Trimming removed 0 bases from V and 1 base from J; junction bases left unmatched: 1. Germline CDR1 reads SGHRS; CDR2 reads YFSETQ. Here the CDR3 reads CASSLVGGSYEQYF. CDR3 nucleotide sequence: TGCGCCAGCAGCTTGGTGGGGGGGTCCTACGAGCAGTACTTC.

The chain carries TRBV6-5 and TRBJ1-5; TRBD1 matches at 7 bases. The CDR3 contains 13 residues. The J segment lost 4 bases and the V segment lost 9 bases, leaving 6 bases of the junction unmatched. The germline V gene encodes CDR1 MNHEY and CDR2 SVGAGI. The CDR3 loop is CARLGDSNQPQHF. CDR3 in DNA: TGTGCCAGATTAGGGGACAGTAATCAGCCCCAGCATTTT.

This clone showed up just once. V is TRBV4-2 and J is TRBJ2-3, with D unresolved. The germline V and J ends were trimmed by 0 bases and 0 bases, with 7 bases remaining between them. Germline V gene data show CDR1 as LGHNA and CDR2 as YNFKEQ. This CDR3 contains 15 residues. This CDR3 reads CASSQEDSSTDTQYF. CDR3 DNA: TGTGCCAGCAGCCAAGAAGACTCGAGCACAGATACGCAGTATTTT.

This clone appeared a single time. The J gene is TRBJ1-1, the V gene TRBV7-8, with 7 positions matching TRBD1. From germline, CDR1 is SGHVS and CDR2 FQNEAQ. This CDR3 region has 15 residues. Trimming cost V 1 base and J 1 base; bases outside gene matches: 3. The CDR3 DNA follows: TGTGCCAGCAGCTTAGGTCACAGGGGGAACACTGAAGCTTTCTTT. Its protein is CASSLGHRGNTEAFF.

The CDR3 protein is CASSLGGEETQYF. The CDR3 DNA reads TGTGCCAGCAGCTTAGGCGGGGAAGAGACCCAGTACTTC. The J gene is TRBJ2-5, the V gene TRBV11-2; D possibly corresponds to TRBD2 (6 bases). Germline V CDR1 and CDR2: SGHAT, FQNNGV. The CDR3 is made up of 13 amino acids. The ends were cut back, 1 base at V and 3 bases at J, with 6 bases in the middle.

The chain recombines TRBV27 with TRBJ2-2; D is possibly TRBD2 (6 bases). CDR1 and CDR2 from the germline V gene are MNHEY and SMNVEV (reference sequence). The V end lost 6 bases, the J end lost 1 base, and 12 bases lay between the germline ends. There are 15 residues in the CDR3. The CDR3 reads CASRAGSMNTGELFF. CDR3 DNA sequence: TGTGCCAGCAGAGCGGGTTCGATGAACACCGGGGAGCTGTTTTTT.